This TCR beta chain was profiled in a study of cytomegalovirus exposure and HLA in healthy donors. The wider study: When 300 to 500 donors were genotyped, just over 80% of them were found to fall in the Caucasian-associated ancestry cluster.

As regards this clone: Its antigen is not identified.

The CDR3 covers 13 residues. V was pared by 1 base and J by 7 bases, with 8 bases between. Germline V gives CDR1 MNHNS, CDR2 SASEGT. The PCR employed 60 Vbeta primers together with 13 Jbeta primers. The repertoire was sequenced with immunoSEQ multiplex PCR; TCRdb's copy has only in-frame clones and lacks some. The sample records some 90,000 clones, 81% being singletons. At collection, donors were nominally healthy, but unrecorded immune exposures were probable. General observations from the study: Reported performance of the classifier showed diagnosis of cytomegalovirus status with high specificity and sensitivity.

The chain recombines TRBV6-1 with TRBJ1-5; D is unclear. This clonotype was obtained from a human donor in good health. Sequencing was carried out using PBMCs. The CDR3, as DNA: TGTGCCAGCAGTGAAGTAATTCTCCAGCCCCAGCATTTT. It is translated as CASSEVILQPQHF.